This passage covers 9 T cell receptor beta chains from one sample sequenced in a study of regulatory T cells in long-lasting Graves disease. Combining iRepertoire HTBI primers with Arm-PCR of CDR3 regions, the authors built TCR beta libraries. TCRdb re-called the multiplex PCR reads with MiXCR, one entry per CDR3 protein. The repertoire holds 550,000 to 650,000 distinct CDR3 sequences, 15% to 20% seen once, with more than 10% in the top ten. Documented time point: newly diagnosed GD, antithyroid drugs for less than 3 months. RNA from PBMCs was the source of the TCR library. The same data also contributed to another study, on T cells in Graves' hyperthyroidism and ophthalmopathy.

Sample: peripheral blood mononuclear cells (PBMCs), taken at new diagnosis, from a patient treated with antithyroid drugs. The receptor set was obtained from a man younger than 35 with Graves disease.

Many counts were recorded for this clonotype. The chain joins TRBV28 to TRBJ2-3, with D uncertain. V shed 3 bases and J shed 5 bases, with 15 bases lying between them. The CDR3 has 15 amino acids. Germline V gene data show CDR1 as MDHEN and CDR2 as SYDVKM. The chain's CDR3 is CASSLFRIALDTQYF. In DNA form, the CDR3 reads TGTGCCAGCAGTTTGTTCCGGATAGCCCTAGATACGCAGTATTTT.

The V and J genes are TRBV24-1 and TRBJ1-2; TRBD1 agrees at 7 bases. This CDR3 is 14 amino acids long. The V and J ends lost 3 bases and 4 bases, in that order; junction bases with no gene match: 4. The germline gives CDR1 KGHDR, CDR2 SFDVKD. The CDR3, as DNA: TGTGCCACCAGTGATGACAGGGAAGGCTATGGCTACACCTTC. Amino acid sequence: CATSDDREGYGYTF.

In its sample, this clonotype was seen many times. The rearrangement joins TRBV11-2 to TRBJ2-2, with TRBD2 matching 8 bases. Losses at the gene ends were 1 base for V and 4 bases for J; bases not matched to a gene: 5. This CDR3 has 16 residues. Germline values: CDR1 SGHAT, CDR2 FQNNGV. DNA of the CDR3: TGTGCCAGCAGCTTAGCAGCGGGAGTGTTCACCGGGGAGCTGTTTTTT. This encodes CASSLAAGVFTGELFF.

This clonotype was seen repeatedly, ten times or more. The chain joins TRBV20-1 to TRBJ1-5; D is uncertain. This CDR3 is built from 13 residues. Germline-derived CDR1 and CDR2 are DFQATT and SNEGSKA (reference sequence). V lost 3 bases, J lost 0 bases, and 6 bases lay in between. The CDR3 nucleotides are TGCAGTGCTAGGGGGAATAGCAATCAGCCCCAGCATTTT. Its translation is CSARGNSNQPQHF.

The V gene is TRBV10-3, the J gene TRBJ1-4; D is unclear. The germline V gene encodes CDR1 ENHRY and CDR2 SYGVKD. Trimming cost V 10 bases and J 0 bases, with 9 bases left between them. CDR3 length: 13 amino acids. The CDR3 DNA is TGTGCCACCTCTATTGCAACTAATGAAAAACTGTTTTTT. The encoded protein is CATSIATNEKLFF.

This clonotype appeared a few times. This chain links TRBV2 with TRBJ1-6; D perhaps matches TRBD1 (6 bases). This CDR3 spans 15 amino acids. V lost 5 bases, J lost 3 bases, and 11 bases lay in between. Germline assignment: CDR1 SNHLY and CDR2 FYNNEI. The CDR3 region has the DNA TGTGCCAGCAGTCCACAGGGTGGCTATAATTCACCCCTCCACTTT. Translation gives CASSPQGGYNSPLHF.

This clonotype was seen more than once but under ten times. The rearrangement links TRBV5-1 to TRBJ1-4; the match to TRBD1 covers 9 bases. Germline loops: CDR1 SGHRS, CDR2 YFSETQ. V lost 5 bases and J lost 1; bases outside the gene matches: 3. The CDR3 loop spans 15 amino acids. The CDR3 nucleotides are TGCGCCAGCAGAATGACAGGGGGAACTAATGAAAAACTGTTTTTT. Its translation is CASRMTGGTNEKLFF.

This clonotype was seen many times. The chain employs TRBV9 and TRBJ2-3; 9 bases are a match to TRBD2. Germline V CDR1 and CDR2: SGDLS, YYNGEE. Trimming at V came to 0 bases and at J to 2 bases, leaving 4 bases not matched to a gene. The CDR3 consists of 16 residues. CDR3 DNA sequence: TGTGCCAGCAGCGTAGGACTAGCGGAGCTCACAGATACGCAGTATTTT. Translating it yields CASSVGLAELTDTQYF.

The chain joins TRBV7-6 to TRBJ2-7, with TRBD1 matching over 9 bases. V was pared by 1 base and J by 6 bases, with 4 bases of the junction left unmatched. Germline values: CDR1 SGHVS, CDR2 FNYEAQ. This CDR3 has 14 amino acids. In DNA form, the CDR3 reads TGTGCCAGCAGCTTAGAGGGACAGGGAGGCGAGCAGTACTTC. Its protein is CASSLEGQGGEQYF.